This TCR beta chain was recovered during a study of blood T cell repertoires in COVID-19. Per the study methods: For nucleated cells, counts were estimated from reference gene primer amplification. Sequencing was performed with immunoSEQ multiplex PCR; in TCRdb, only in-frame clones are kept and a portion is missing. D and trimming were read from the DNA, whereas the V and J calls and clone size are those reported in that table. Among some 220,000 clones listed, around 90% were seen once. The Seattle patients, enrolled during active infection, were followed longitudinally. Source material: peripheral blood. This TCR derives from a man aged 25 to 40 with COVID-19, enrolled during active disease.

DNA of the CDR3: TGTGCCAGCAGCCGGCGGCTGGACTATGGCTACACCTTC. The encoded protein is CASSRRLDYGYTF. V usage is TRBV28 and J usage is TRBJ1-2; no clear D gene. Looked up from germline, CDR1 is MDHEN and CDR2 is SYDVKM. This CDR3 has 13 residues. The V end was cut by 6 bases, the J end by 3 bases, with 11 bases between.